The present T cell receptor beta chain was sequenced within a study of CD8 T cells in ankylosing spondylitis. The CDR3 runs to 14 residues. V was trimmed by 0 bases and J by 6 bases, leaving 14 bases between them. Germline assignment: CDR1 SQVTM and CDR2 ANQGSEA. Libraries of TCR beta came from quantitative 5'-RACE with molecular barcodes. One entry per CDR3 protein, called by TCRdb with MiXCR from the 5' RACE reads. The sample includes 69,000 or so distinct CDR3 sequences, roughly 5.2% seen only once; the top ten take over 2%. This clonotype appeared many times. The source is a male donor with ankylosing spondylitis or in good health (not recorded which). This chain connects TRBV29-1 to TRBJ1-2; no firm D call. Sequenced sample: blood, either unsorted or a sorted T cell fraction (not recorded which). The CDR3 spells CSVEDPGSEDGYTF. In nucleotides, the CDR3 is TGCAGCGTTGAAGACCCCGGATCGGAGGATGGCTACACCTTC.